Sequencing of this T cell receptor (beta chain) was carried out in a study of cytomegalovirus exposure and HLA in healthy donors. In the PCR, 60 Vbeta and 13 Jbeta primers were used. This table comes from immunoSEQ multiplex PCR, and its TCRdb copy is limited to in-frame clones, with some not included. The sample holds about 140,000 clones, approximately 72% seen once. Trimming shortened V by 5 bases and J by 0 bases, and 14 bases separated the two germline ends. CDR3 length: 16 residues. Germline CDR1 reads LNHDA; CDR2 reads SQIVND (reference sequence). Donors counted as nominally healthy when sampled, yet unrecorded immune exposures were likely.

Material for sequencing was PBMCs. J is TRBJ2-1 and V is TRBV19; D might be TRBD2 (5 bases). The source of this sequence is an older woman in good health and CMV-seronegative. CDR3 DNA sequence: TGTGCCAGTAGTCCAATAGCGCGTGTCTCCTACAATGAGCAGTTCTTC. This sequence encodes CASSPIARVSYNEQFF.